This TCR beta chain was retrieved from a study of shared clonotypes between healthy human individuals. The wider study: The composition of the donors was a couple of women and a few men aged 18 to 49. Study-level points and caveats: Donor scarcity curtailed the genetic and exposure-history diversity represented herein.

Regarding this clone: Its antigen is as yet unknown.

Per sorted-subset replicate PCR, input was approximately 0.2 ug DNA, representing tens of thousands of T cell genomes. Profiled with immunoSEQ multiplex PCR; TCRdb holds only in-frame clones, not every one. The sample yields under 2.5 million clones, about nine tenths seen once. CDR1 is MGHRA, CDR2 YSYEKL, per germline. There are 15 residues in the CDR3. The V end was cut by 0 bases, the J end by 9 bases, with 12 bases between. Sequenced input: naive CD4+ T cells from PBMCs. Subset meaning: CD45RA+ positively selected. The receptor was derived from a man younger than 35 in good health. Some clones in this sample may be carry-over from other donors' samples. This rearrangement joins TRBV4-1 to TRBJ1-6, with D possibly being TRBD1 (5 bases). The CDR3 protein is CASSQEYRGGSPLHF. CDR3 DNA sequence: TGCGCCAGCAGCCAAGAGTACCGGGGCGGTTCACCCCTCCACTTT.